Below are 21 T cell receptor beta chains sequenced from a single sample in a study of blood T cell repertoires in COVID-19. Sequencing was performed with immunoSEQ multiplex PCR; in TCRdb, only in-frame clones are kept and a portion is missing. The table lists 240,000 or so clones, 75% to 90% of them singletons, with around 3.3% in the top ten. Sequencing was carried out using PBMCs or T cells enriched from blood (not recorded which). The receptors were gathered from a woman aged 40 to 50 with acute COVID-19.

Only one count was recorded for this clone. The chain has TRBV9 and TRBJ1-2, with D maybe TRBD1 (5 bases). The CDR3 is 15 residues long. CDR1 is SGDLS, CDR2 YYNGEE, per germline. V lost 3 bases and J lost 2, with 14 bases in between. The CDR3 spells CASSAPKGFNYGYTF. The CDR3 DNA reads TGTGCCAGCAGCGCCCCAAAGGGGTTCAACTATGGCTACACCTTC.

The chain employs TRBV30 and TRBJ1-6; 7 positions match TRBD1. Germline V gives CDR1 GTSNPN, CDR2 SVGIG (reference sequence). The CDR3 is 15 amino acids. V shed 2 bases and J 7 bases; nucleotides not matched to a gene: 8. In nucleotides, the CDR3 is TGTGCCTGGAGTAAACTAGGGGGCCGAAATTCACCCCTCCACTTT. It encodes CAWSKLGGRNSPLHF.

The chain is built from TRBV7-2 and TRBJ2-7; weak D call: TRBD2 (6 bases). The ends were cut back, 1 base at V and 0 bases at J, with 10 bases in the middle. The CDR3 has 15 residues. Germline V gene lookup returns CDR1 SGHTA and CDR2 FQGNSA. DNA of the CDR3: TGTGCCAGCAGCTTAGTAGCGGCAACCTCCTACGAGCAGTACTTC. It specifies CASSLVAATSYEQYF.

V usage is TRBV12-3 or TRBV12-4 and J usage is TRBJ2-7; the D gene is possibly TRBD2 (6 bases). Trimming removed 3 bases from V and 8 bases from J, with 11 bases in between. This CDR3 contains 12 residues. CDR3 protein: CASSFLEGKQYF. The CDR3 DNA reads as TGTGCCAGCAGTTTCTTGGAGGGGAAGCAGTACTTC.

This sequence joins TRBV7-8 and TRBJ2-3, with D possibly being TRBD2 (7 bases). Looked up from germline, CDR1 is SGHVS and CDR2 is FQNEAQ. Trimming removed 2 bases at V and 0 bases at J, with 15 bases between. The CDR3 sequence is 17 residues long. The CDR3 here is CASSLYGGPLSTDTQYF. The CDR3 DNA sequence: TGTGCCAGCAGCTTATACGGGGGGCCTCTTAGCACAGATACGCAGTATTTT.

The V call is TRBV6-6, the J call TRBJ2-2, with D maybe TRBD1 (6 bases). This CDR3 region has 13 residues. Trimming cost V 6 bases and J 5 bases, with 10 bases left between them. Germline values: CDR1 MNHNY, CDR2 SVGAGI (reference sequence). In DNA form, the CDR3 reads TGTGCCAGCAGGGACAGCCGGACCGGGGAGCTGTTTTTT. This encodes CASRDSRTGELFF.

The gene calls are TRBV5-8 and TRBJ2-3, with D perhaps TRBD1 (8 bases). V lost 0 bases, J lost 8 bases, and 28 bases lay in between. The germline V gene encodes CDR1 SGHTS and CDR2 YDEGEE. This CDR3 is built from 19 residues. CDR3 region: CASSLGRGKQGGLWGTQYF. In DNA form, the CDR3 reads TGTGCCAGCAGCTTGGGACGCGGAAAACAGGGGGGGCTCTGGGGTACGCAGTATTTT.

This clone has just one count. This chain uses TRBV7-2 with TRBJ1-5, with D unclear. CDR3 size: 13 residues. Trimming took 4 bases from V and 8 from J, leaving 12 bases between them. The germline gives CDR1 SGHTA, CDR2 FQGNSA. The CDR3 reads CASSSVYGKPQHF. As DNA, the CDR3 is TGTGCCAGCAGCTCGGTCTACGGGAAGCCCCAGCATTTT.

The rearrangement links TRBV18 to TRBJ2-1, with TRBD2 matching 10 bases. Germline values: CDR1 KGHSH, CDR2 LQKENI. The junction had 7 bases not matched to a gene; V was cut back by 0 bases and J by 8 bases. This CDR3 region has 16 residues. The CDR3 spells CASSPPGLAGAYEQFF. Here the CDR3 DNA reads TGTGCCAGCTCACCACCGGGCCTAGCGGGAGCCTATGAGCAGTTCTTC.

The genes are TRBV7-3 and TRBJ2-1; 7 nucleotides align to TRBD2. V dropped 4 bases and J dropped 7; count of bases not matched to a gene: 7. Germline CDR1 SGHTA, CDR2 FQGTGA. This CDR3 contains 14 residues. The CDR3 loop reads CASSSGGSGNEQFF. The CDR3 coding sequence is TGTGCCAGCAGCTCCGGAGGTAGCGGGAATGAGCAGTTCTTC. Based on the CDR3 plus reference TRBV7-3 and TRBJ2-1, the full variable domain is GAGVSQTPSNKVTEKGKYVELRCDPISGHTALYWYRQSLGQGPEFLIYFQGTGAADDSGLPNDRFFAVRPEGSVSTLKIQRTERGDSAVYLCASSSGGSGNEQFFGPGTRLTVL.

The chain couples TRBV7-8 to TRBJ2-5; 13 nucleotides line up with TRBD2. The junction had 8 bases not matched to a gene; V was cut back by 5 bases and J by 5 bases. The CDR3 length is 16 residues. Germline V lookup: CDR1 SGHVS, CDR2 FQNEAQ. DNA for the CDR3: TGTGCCAGCAGCCAGGGACTAGCGGGAAAGGGGGAGACCCAGTACTTC. Its translation is CASSQGLAGKGETQYF. Drawing the rest from reference TRBV7-8 and TRBJ2-5, the complete variable domain is GAGVSQSPRYKVAKRGQDVALRCDPISGHVSLFWYQQALGQGPEFLTYFQNEAQLDKSGLPSDRFFAERPEGSVSTLKIQRTQQEDSAVYLCASSQGLAGKGETQYFGPGTRLLVL.

The CDR3 is CASSVGTSTSGRIGELFF. DNA of the CDR3: TGTGCCAGCAGTGTTGGCACTTCTACTAGCGGGAGAATCGGGGAGCTGTTTTTT. The chain is built from TRBV25-1 and TRBJ2-2; 11 bases align to TRBD2. V gave up 4 bases and J gave up 7 bases; unmatched junction bases: 14. Germline V gives CDR1 MGHDK, CDR2 SYGVNS. CDR3 length: 18 residues.

The chain joins TRBV5-1 to TRBJ2-1, with TRBD2 matching 8 bases. Germline CDR1 is SGHRS and CDR2 is YFSETQ. This CDR3 comprises 16 residues. Losses at the gene ends were 0 bases for V and 8 bases for J; bases not matched to a gene: 10. In nucleotides, the CDR3 is TGCGCCAGCAGCTTGGCCGTTCGCGGGAGGACGTATGAGCAGTTCTTC. It is translated as CASSLAVRGRTYEQFF.

The chain links TRBV20-1 to TRBJ1-5, with no clear D. In germline, CDR1 is DFQATT, CDR2 SNEGSKA (reference sequence). This CDR3 comprises 13 residues. Trimming stripped 3 bases from V and 4 bases from J, with 10 bases between. Here the CDR3 reads CSASVADNQPQHF. CDR3 DNA sequence: TGCAGTGCTAGTGTGGCAGATAATCAGCCCCAGCATTTT.

This clone was counted only a few times. The chain carries TRBV9 and TRBJ2-2; tentatively, D is TRBD1 (6 bases). This CDR3 comprises 16 residues. CDR1 and CDR2 from the germline V gene are SGDLS and YYNGEE. The ends were cut back, 1 base at V and 0 bases at J, with 10 bases in the middle. CDR3 sequence reads: CASSVNHRANTGELFF. CDR3 sequence (DNA): TGTGCCAGCAGCGTAAACCACAGGGCGAACACCGGGGAGCTGTTTTTT.

This chain uses TRBV12-5 with TRBJ1-5; D possibly corresponds to TRBD1 (5 bases). Trimming removed 6 bases at V and 0 bases at J, with 9 bases between. The CDR3 totals 14 residues. CDR1 LGHNT and CDR2 FRNRAP come from the germline V gene. The CDR3 loop is CASGPRVSNQPQHF. In DNA, the CDR3 is TGTGCTAGTGGCCCCAGGGTTAGCAATCAGCCCCAGCATTTT.

This chain joins TRBV2 and TRBJ2-7; D remains ambiguous. Germline CDR1 reads SNHLY; CDR2 reads FYNNEI. There are 12 residues in the CDR3. Deletions cut 8 bases from V and 0 bases from J, with 8 bases between. The CDR3 here is CASFGSSYEQYF. As DNA, the CDR3 is TGTGCCAGCTTTGGCTCCTCCTACGAGCAGTACTTC.

This clone was recorded a few times. V usage is TRBV4-2 and J usage is TRBJ2-1; 9 positions agree with TRBD2. This CDR3 has 18 residues. CDR1 is LGHNA, CDR2 YNFKEQ, per germline. The V segment lost 0 bases and the J segment 8 bases; nucleotides outside the gene matches: 14. CDR3 sequence reads: CASSQELGGRAGNYEQFF. CDR3 DNA: TGTGCCAGCAGCCAAGAGCTTGGCGGGAGGGCCGGCAACTATGAGCAGTTCTTC.

The V and J genes are TRBV30 and TRBJ1-2; D is unclear. Germline CDR1 GTSNPN, CDR2 SVGIG (reference sequence). The CDR3 runs to 12 residues. Trimming took 0 bases from V and 4 from J, leaving 6 bases between them. CDR3 nucleotide sequence: TGTGCCTGGAGTGTAAATCGCTATGGCTACACCTTC. Encoded protein: CAWSVNRYGYTF.

In this sample, this clone turned up once. This sequence joins TRBV11-3 and TRBJ1-2, with a weak D call TRBD1 (6 bases). CDR1 and CDR2 (germline): SGHNT, YENEEA. The CDR3 sequence is 12 residues long. Deletions cut 5 bases from V and 5 bases from J, with 9 bases between. CDR3 protein: CASSAQGYGYTF. The CDR3 coding sequence is TGTGCCAGCAGCGCACAGGGTTATGGCTACACCTTC. The whole variable domain, remainder taken from reference TRBV11-3 and TRBJ1-2, is EAGVVQSPRYKIIEKKQPVAFWCNPISGHNTLYWYLQNLGQGPELLIRYENEEAVDDSQLPKDRFSAERLKGVDSTLKIQPAELGDSAVYLCASSAQGYGYTFGSGTRLTVV.

The V call is TRBV5-4, the J call TRBJ2-1; TRBD1 aligns across 11 bases. With 3 bases clipped from V and 2 bases from J, the junction kept 10 bases outside the gene matches. Germline CDR1 is SGHNT and CDR2 is YYREEE (reference sequence). The CDR3 covers 18 residues. This CDR3 reads CASSSAPGTGGTYNEQFF. CDR3 DNA sequence: TGTGCCAGCAGCTCAGCCCCCGGGACAGGGGGGACCTACAATGAGCAGTTCTTC.